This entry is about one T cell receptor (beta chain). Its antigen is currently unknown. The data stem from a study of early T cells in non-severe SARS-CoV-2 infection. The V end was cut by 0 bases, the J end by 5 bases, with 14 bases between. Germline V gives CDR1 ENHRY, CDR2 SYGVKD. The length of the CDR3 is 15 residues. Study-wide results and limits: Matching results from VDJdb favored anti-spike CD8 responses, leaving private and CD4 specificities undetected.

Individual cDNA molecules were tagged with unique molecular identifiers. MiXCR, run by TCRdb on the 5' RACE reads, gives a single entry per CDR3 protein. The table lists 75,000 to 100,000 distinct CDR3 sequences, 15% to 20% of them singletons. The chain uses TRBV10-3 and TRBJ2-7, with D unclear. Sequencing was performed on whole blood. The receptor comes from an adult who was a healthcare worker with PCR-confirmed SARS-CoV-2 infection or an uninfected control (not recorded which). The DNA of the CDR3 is TGTGCCATCAGTGAGTCGAGGCAGCTCGAGGACGAGCAGTACTTC. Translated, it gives CAISESRQLEDEQYF.